The 22 T cell receptor beta chains reported below all come from one sample, sequenced in a study of blood T cell repertoires in COVID-19. The method was immunoSEQ multiplex PCR; TCRdb's version includes in-frame clones alone and lacks a portion of them. The sample lists 300,000 to 450,000 clones; approximately 89% were seen once. Source material: peripheral blood. These receptors all stem from a woman in her 30s with COVID-19, enrolled during active disease.

V gene TRBV5-4 combines with J gene TRBJ2-1; 9 bases match TRBD1. The ends lost 5 bases at V and 7 bases at J; junction bases unmatched: 10. The CDR3 contains 15 residues. Looked up from germline, CDR1 is SGHNT and CDR2 is YYREEE (reference sequence). The CDR3 protein is CASSTYRDRANEQFF. The CDR3 nucleotides read TGTGCCAGCAGTACTTACCGGGACAGGGCGAATGAGCAGTTCTTC.

This sequence joins TRBV5-3 and TRBJ2-1; D is ambiguous. TRBV5-3 falls under the ORF class, with uncertain function. This CDR3 is 15 amino acids long. Trimming removed 3 bases at V and 0 bases at J, with 10 bases between. CDR3 DNA: TGTGCCAGAAGCTCGGTGGTGATCTCCTACAATGAGCAGTTCTTC. It yields the protein CARSSVVISYNEQFF.

This chain uses TRBV3-1 (or the pseudogene TRBV3-2) with TRBJ2-1; 9 bases map to TRBD2. Looked up from germline, CDR1 is LGHDT and CDR2 is YNNKEL (reference sequence). The CDR3 sequence is 16 residues long. V was pared by 0 bases and J by 2 bases, with 2 bases of the junction left unmatched. The CDR3: CASSQELAGAYNEQFF. The CDR3 DNA is TGTGCCAGCAGCCAAGAATTAGCGGGAGCCTACAATGAGCAGTTCTTC.

The CDR3, as DNA: TGTGCCACCAGCATAGACAGTAATAGCAATCAGCCCCAGCATTTT. Protein: CATSIDSNSNQPQHF. The genes are TRBV15 and TRBJ1-5; tentatively, D is TRBD1 (5 bases). This CDR3 spans 15 amino acids. CDR1 LNHNV and CDR2 YYDKDF come from the germline V gene (reference sequence). V lost 4 bases to trimming and J lost 0 bases, with 10 bases between them.

This clone showed up just a few times. The chain uses TRBV7-9 and TRBJ1-5; 8 nucleotides match TRBD1. The V gene's germline CDR1 is SEHNR and CDR2 FQNEAQ (reference sequence). CDR3 length: 16 amino acids. Trimming removed 5 bases from V and 3 bases from J; junction bases left unmatched: 9. The CDR3 nucleotides read TGTGCCAGCAGCCGCGGACAGGGTTGGGCCAATCAGCCCCAGCATTTT. Translated: CASSRGQGWANQPQHF. Supplemented by reference TRBV7-9 and TRBJ1-5, the full variable domain reads DTGVSQNPRHKITKRGQNVTFRCDPISEHNRLYWYRQTLGQGPEFLTYFQNEAQLEKSRLLSDRFSAERPKGSFSTLEIQRTEQGDSAMYLCASSRGQGWANQPQHFGDGTRLSIL.

CDR3 residues: CASCRENTGELFF. CDR3 nucleotide sequence: TGTGCCAGCTGCCGCGAGAACACCGGGGAGCTGTTTTTT. This sequence joins TRBV6-6 and TRBJ2-2; unclear D gene. Trimming stripped 8 bases from V and 1 base from J, with 8 bases between. This CDR3 has 13 amino acids. Germline assignment: CDR1 MNHNY and CDR2 SVGAGI (reference sequence).

V gene TRBV24-1 combines with J gene TRBJ2-3; 15 bases are shared with TRBD2. V shed 4 bases, J shed 4 bases, and the junction held 5 bases outside the gene matches. The germline gives CDR1 KGHDR, CDR2 SFDVKD. This CDR3 comprises 17 residues. The CDR3 DNA follows: TGTGCCACCAGTGAAAGGACTAGCGGGAGGGCCCCAGATACGCAGTATTTT. It encodes CATSERTSGRAPDTQYF.

This rearrangement joins TRBV3-1 (or the pseudogene TRBV3-2) to TRBJ1-6, with 9 bases identical to TRBD1. Germline V gives CDR1 LGHDT, CDR2 YNNKEL (reference sequence). V shed 2 bases and J 13 bases; nucleotides not matched to a gene: 9. This CDR3 contains 15 residues. The CDR3: CASSQPGTGLFPLHF. DNA of the CDR3: TGTGCCAGCAGCCAACCCGGGACAGGGCTGTTTCCCCTCCACTTT.

The chain recombines TRBV2 with TRBJ1-2; no clear D. Deletions cut 4 bases from V and 6 bases from J, with 21 bases between. In germline, CDR1 is SNHLY, CDR2 FYNNEI. This CDR3 comprises 16 residues. For the CDR3, the DNA is TGTGCCAGCAGTGTTCCCCGGGTAATCGTCTCTCATGGCTACACCTTC. Its protein product is CASSVPRVIVSHGYTF.

The chain uses TRBV3-1 (or the pseudogene TRBV3-2) and TRBJ2-3, with 7 nucleotides matching TRBD1. Trimming took 4 bases from V and 4 from J; bases not matched to a gene: 5. Germline assignment: CDR1 LGHDT and CDR2 YNNKEL (reference sequence). The CDR3 has 14 amino acids. CDR3 nucleotides: TGTGCCAGCAGCCTGACAGGGCGGGCAGATACGCAGTATTTT. It yields the protein CASSLTGRADTQYF.

J is TRBJ1-4 and V is TRBV5-1; tentative D call: TRBD1 (5 bases). V dropped 2 bases and J dropped 7 bases, with 12 bases sitting between them. CDR3 size: 14 residues. Per the germline V gene, CDR1 is SGHRS and CDR2 is YFSETQ. As DNA, the CDR3 is TGCGCCAGCAGCTTATCCACAGGCTTTGAAAAACTGTTTTTT. Translated, it gives CASSLSTGFEKLFF.

The J gene is TRBJ2-3, the V gene TRBV14, with D maybe TRBD2 (5 bases). Trimming removed 1 base from V and 1 base from J, with 9 bases in between. This CDR3 contains 15 residues. Looked up from germline, CDR1 is SGHDN and CDR2 is FVKESK. In nucleotides, the CDR3 is TGTGCCAGCAGCCAAGGGGTTAGCGGCACAGATACGCAGTATTTT. Translating it yields CASSQGVSGTDTQYF.

V is TRBV4-1 and J is TRBJ2-5, with TRBD2 as a possible D gene (5 bases). The germline CDR1 and CDR2 sequences are MGHRA and YSYEKL. Trimming cost V 0 bases and J 5 bases, with 13 bases left between them. This CDR3 spans 15 amino acids. The CDR3 region has the DNA TGCGCCAGCAGCCAAGAAATGGCCTGGAGGGAGACCCAGTACTTC. It specifies CASSQEMAWRETQYF.

The chain links TRBV25-1 to TRBJ1-5; maybe TRBD1 (6 bases). Trimming pared 4 bases from V and 1 base from J, leaving 8 bases between. The CDR3 runs 14 residues. Germline CDR1 MGHDK, CDR2 SYGVNS. This CDR3 is CASSGGGSNQPQHF. The CDR3 nucleotides read TGTGCCAGCAGTGGAGGGGGAAGCAATCAGCCCCAGCATTTT.

This CDR3 reads CASSYSGRRNEQFF. The CDR3, as DNA: TGTGCCAGCAGTTACTCAGGGCGGAGGAATGAGCAGTTCTTC. The rearrangement uses TRBV6-2 or TRBV6-3 and TRBJ2-1; a weak D match, TRBD2 (5 bases). The length of the CDR3 is 14 residues. Germline CDR1 MNHEY, CDR2 SVGEGT. Trimming took 0 bases from V and 7 from J, leaving 10 bases between them.

The chain has TRBV28 and TRBJ2-6, with 12 bases aligning to TRBD2. J lost 2 bases, V lost 4 bases, and 3 bases had no gene match. Germline assignment: CDR1 MDHEN and CDR2 SYDVKM. The CDR3 is made up of 17 amino acids. In nucleotides, the CDR3 is TGTGCCAGCAGTTCCCTAGCGGGAGGGACTGGGGCCAACGTCCTGACTTTC. Amino acid sequence: CASSSLAGGTGANVLTF.

The V call is TRBV2, the J call TRBJ2-2; D is unresolved. Germline V gene lookup returns CDR1 SNHLY and CDR2 FYNNEI. The CDR3 runs to 14 residues. V lost 10 bases to trimming and J lost 2 bases, with 14 bases between them. CDR3 in DNA: TGTGCCACGCGAGGTGATGTAAACACCGGGGAGCTGTTTTTT. Amino acids: CATRGDVNTGELFF. Complete variable domain (other parts from reference TRBV2 and TRBJ2-2): EPEVTQTPSHQVTQMGQEVILRCVPISNHLYFYWYRQILGQKVEFLVSFYNNEISEKSEIFDDQFSVERPDGSNFTLKIRSTKLEDSAMYFCATRGDVNTGELFFGEGSRLTVL.

This chain uses TRBV2 with TRBJ1-1; perhaps TRBD1 as D (5 bases). This CDR3 contains 14 residues. V lost 7 bases to trimming and J lost 1 base, with 13 bases between them. Germline V lookup: CDR1 SNHLY, CDR2 FYNNEI. The CDR3 bases are TGTGCCAGCACCGGACAAACGAAGAACACTGAAGCTTTCTTT. The encoded protein is CASTGQTKNTEAFF.

This chain uses TRBV19 with TRBJ2-7, with 9 bases fitting TRBD1. J lost 2 bases, V lost 5 bases, and 10 bases had no gene match. Germline V CDR1 and CDR2: LNHDA, SQIVND (reference sequence). The CDR3 runs to 16 residues. The CDR3 nucleotides read TGTGCCAGTAGTTCCACCGACGGACAGGGGACCTACGAGCAGTACTTC. Amino acids: CASSSTDGQGTYEQYF. The whole variable domain, remainder taken from reference TRBV19 and TRBJ2-7, is DGGITQSPKYLFRKEGQNVTLSCEQNLNHDAMYWYRQDPGQGLRLIYYSQIVNDFQKGDIAEGYSVSREKKESFPLTVTSAQKNPTAFYLCASSSTDGQGTYEQYFGPGTRLTVT.

The V and J genes are TRBV12-3 or TRBV12-4 and TRBJ2-7; 7 bases are a match to TRBD2. V lost 8 bases to trimming and J lost 3 bases; unmatched junction nucleotides: 7. The CDR3 contains 13 residues. CDR3 nucleotides: TGTGCCAGCGGAACTAGCGAGAACTACGAGCAGTACTTC. Protein product: CASGTSENYEQYF.

The V and J genes are TRBV4-1 and TRBJ2-7; the D gene is possibly TRBD2 (6 bases). Trimming removed 1 base from V and 2 bases from J, with 12 bases in between. CDR1 is MGHRA and CDR2 is YSYEKL in the germline V gene. The CDR3 runs to 15 residues. CDR3 nucleotides: TGCGCCAGCAGCCAAGTAGCGGCGGTGCCCTACGAGCAGTACTTC. Translation: CASSQVAAVPYEQYF.

CDR3 DNA sequence: TGTGCCAGCATCACCCAGGGGGGTTTTGGCTACACCTTC. It translates to CASITQGGFGYTF. This chain connects TRBV6-6 to TRBJ1-2; 7 bases fit TRBD1. The CDR3 loop spans 13 amino acids. The junction had 9 bases not matched to a gene; V was cut back by 7 bases and J by 7 bases. Germline V gene lookup returns CDR1 MNHNY and CDR2 SVGAGI (reference sequence).